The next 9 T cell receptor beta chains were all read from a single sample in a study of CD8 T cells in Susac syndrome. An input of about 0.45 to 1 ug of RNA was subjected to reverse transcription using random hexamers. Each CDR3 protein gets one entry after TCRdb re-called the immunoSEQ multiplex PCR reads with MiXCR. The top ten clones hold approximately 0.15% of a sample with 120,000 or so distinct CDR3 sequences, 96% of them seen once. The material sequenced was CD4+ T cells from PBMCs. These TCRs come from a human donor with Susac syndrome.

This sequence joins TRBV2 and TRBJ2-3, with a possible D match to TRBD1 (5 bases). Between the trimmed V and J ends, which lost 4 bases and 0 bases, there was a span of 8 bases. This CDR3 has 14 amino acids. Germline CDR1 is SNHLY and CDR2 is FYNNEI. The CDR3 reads CASSATASTDTQYF. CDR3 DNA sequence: TGTGCCAGCAGTGCGACAGCTAGCACAGATACGCAGTATTTT.

The CDR3 sequence: CASSVEGGNQPQHF. The CDR3 coding sequence is TGCGCCAGCAGCGTAGAGGGGGGCAATCAGCCCCAGCATTTT. The V and J genes are TRBV5-1 and TRBJ1-5, with D perhaps matching TRBD1 (6 bases). V was clipped by 4 bases and J by 2 bases, with 10 bases between them. The CDR3 covers 14 residues. From germline, CDR1 is SGHRS and CDR2 YFSETQ.

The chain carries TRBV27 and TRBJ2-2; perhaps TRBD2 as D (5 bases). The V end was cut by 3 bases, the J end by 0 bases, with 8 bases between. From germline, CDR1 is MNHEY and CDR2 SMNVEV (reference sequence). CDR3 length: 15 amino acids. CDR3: CASSFGGTNTGELFF. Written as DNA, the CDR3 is TGTGCCAGCAGTTTTGGAGGAACGAACACCGGGGAGCTGTTTTTT.

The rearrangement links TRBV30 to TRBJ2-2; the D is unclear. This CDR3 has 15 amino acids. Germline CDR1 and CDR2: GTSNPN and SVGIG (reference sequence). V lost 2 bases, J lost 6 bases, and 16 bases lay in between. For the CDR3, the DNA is TGTGCCTGGAGTCGTGGAAGGTCTTGGTCCGGGGAGCTGTTTTTT. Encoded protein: CAWSRGRSWSGELFF.

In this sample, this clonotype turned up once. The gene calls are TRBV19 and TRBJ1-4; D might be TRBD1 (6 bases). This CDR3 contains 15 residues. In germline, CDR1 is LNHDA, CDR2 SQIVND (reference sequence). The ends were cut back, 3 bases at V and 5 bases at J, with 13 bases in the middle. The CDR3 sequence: CASSISWTANEKLFF. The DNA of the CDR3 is TGTGCCAGTAGTATCAGCTGGACAGCGAATGAAAAACTGTTTTTT.

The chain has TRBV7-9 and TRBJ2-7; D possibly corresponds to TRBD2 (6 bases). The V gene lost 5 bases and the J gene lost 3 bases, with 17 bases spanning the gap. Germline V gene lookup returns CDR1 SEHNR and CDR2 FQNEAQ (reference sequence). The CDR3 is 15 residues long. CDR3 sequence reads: CASSRSVGGLYEQYF. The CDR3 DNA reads TGTGCCAGCAGCCGATCGGTGGGGGGACTCTACGAGCAGTACTTC. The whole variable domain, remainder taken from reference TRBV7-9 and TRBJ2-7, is DTGVSQNPRHKITKRGQNVTFRCDPISEHNRLYWYRQTLGQGPEFLTYFQNEAQLEKSRLLSDRFSAERPKGSFSTLEIQRTEQGDSAMYLCASSRSVGGLYEQYFGPGTRLTVT.

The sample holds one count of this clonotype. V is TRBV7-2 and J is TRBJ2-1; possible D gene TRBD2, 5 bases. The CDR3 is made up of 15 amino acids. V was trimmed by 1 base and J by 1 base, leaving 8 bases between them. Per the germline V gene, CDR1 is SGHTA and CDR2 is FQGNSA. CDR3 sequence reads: CASSLVAQSYNEQFF. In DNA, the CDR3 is TGTGCCAGCAGCTTAGTAGCGCAATCCTACAATGAGCAGTTCTTC.

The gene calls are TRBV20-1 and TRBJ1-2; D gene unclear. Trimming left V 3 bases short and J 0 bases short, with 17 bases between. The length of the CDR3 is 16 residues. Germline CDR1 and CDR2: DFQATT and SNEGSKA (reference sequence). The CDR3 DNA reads TGCAGTGCTAGTGTAGCCGGGAGAACCGCTAACTATGGCTACACCTTC. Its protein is CSASVAGRTANYGYTF.

The CDR3 coding sequence is TGTGCCAGCAGCGGAGTTGGGGATCAGCCCCAGCATTTT. Amino acids: CASSGVGDQPQHF. The rearrangement joins TRBV12-3 or TRBV12-4 to TRBJ1-5, with unresolved D. Trimming cost V 6 bases and J 5 bases, with 11 bases left between them. CDR3 length: 13 residues.